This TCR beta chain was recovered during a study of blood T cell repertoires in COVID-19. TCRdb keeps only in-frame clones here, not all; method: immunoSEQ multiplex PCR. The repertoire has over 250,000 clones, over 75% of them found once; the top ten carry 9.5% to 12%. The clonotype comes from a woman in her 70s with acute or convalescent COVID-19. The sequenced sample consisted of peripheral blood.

The CDR3 nucleotides are TGTGCCTGGAGTTCGGACAGGGGGGGGACAGATACGCAGTATTTT. Translated: CAWSSDRGGTDTQYF. This rearrangement joins TRBV30 to TRBJ2-3; 10 positions match TRBD1. V shed 2 bases and J 3 bases; nucleotides not matched to a gene: 5. The CDR3 extends over 15 amino acids. Germline V gene data show CDR1 as GTSNPN and CDR2 as SVGIG (reference sequence).